One and the same sample provided the 3 T cell receptor beta chains below, sequenced in a study of blood T cell repertoires in COVID-19 (dated by TCRdb to 2020 to 2022). Libraries were prepared through the immunoSEQ multiplex PCR assay. What TCRdb holds here is the immuneACCESS table cut down to in-frame rearrangements. Part of the clones is not present; checked against another copy, under half of the missing clones reflect an unresolved V gene, and the others are unexplained. The sample table records about 43,000 clones; around nine tenths of these occur just once. The ten largest clonotypes hold about 4.6% of the sample. Material for sequencing was peripheral blood. These receptors all come from a human donor in a cohort sampled during active COVID-19.

CDR3 nucleotides: TGTGCCTGGAGCCTCAGGGGGAACTATGGCTACACCTTC. This sequence encodes CAWSLRGNYGYTF. The chain joins TRBV30 to TRBJ1-2; 7 bases are shared with TRBD1. The germline V gene encodes CDR1 GTSNPN and CDR2 SVGIG (reference sequence). The CDR3 has 13 residues. The ends lost 3 bases at V and 2 bases at J; junction bases unmatched: 3. The full variable domain, completed using reference TRBV30 and TRBJ1-2, is SQTIHQWPATLVQPVGSPLSLECTVEGTSNPNLYWYRQAAGRGLQLLFYSVGIGQISSEVPQNLSASRPQDRQFILSSKKLLLSDSGFYLCAWSLRGNYGYTFGSGTRLTVV.

This chain connects TRBV7-8 to TRBJ2-7; 7 bases are shared with TRBD1. V lost 1 base and J lost 3; bases outside the gene matches: 24. CDR1 is SGHVS, CDR2 FQNEAQ, per germline. CDR3 size: 21 residues. CDR3 DNA: TGTGCCAGCAGCTTAGGATGGTCCTTGGCAGGGGGAAAAAGAAGATTCTACGAGCAGTACTTC. It translates to CASSLGWSLAGGKRRFYEQYF.

Within the sample, this clone is medium-sized (0.01 to 0.1%). The genes are TRBV7-9 and TRBJ2-1, with D possibly matching TRBD2 (5 bases). Germline V gene sequence: CDR1 SEHNR, CDR2 FQNEAQ (reference sequence). The CDR3 is made up of 14 amino acids. Trimming removed 1 base at V and 7 bases at J, with 11 bases between. CDR3 nucleotide sequence: TGTGCCAGCAGCTTAGATACGGGGATGAATGAGCAGTTCTTC. Its protein is CASSLDTGMNEQFF.